This is a list of T cell receptor beta chains from one sample in a study of persistence of HIV-infected CD4 T cells. Their antigen targets remain unknown. The protocol was immunoSEQ multiplex PCR, while the TCRdb copy is restricted to in-frame clones and leaves out a portion. The data hold about 27,000 clones, with around 67% observed a single time. Specimen: CD4+ T cells sorted from PBMCs after 18-hour stimulation, collected from a patient who received antiretroviral therapy. The receptors derive from an adult man with HIV who was CMV-seropositive. Each CDR3 is given with its conserved first and last residue. D genes are given only for firm matches. The listing skips clone size in some rows; elsewhere it reads once, few, many or a size class.

j_call: TRBJ1-6; d_call: .; clone_size: .; v_call: TRBV7-9; cdr3_nt: TGTGCCAGCAGCGTAGGCTCCTATAATTCACCCCTCCACTTT; cdr3_aa: CASSVGSYNSPLHF
j_call: TRBJ1-5; d_call: .; clone_size: .; v_call: TRBV12-5; cdr3_nt: TGTGCTAGTGGCGCGGGGTCAGAACAGCCCCAGCATTTT; cdr3_aa: CASGAGSEQPQHF
j_call: TRBJ1-5; d_call: TRBD1; clone_size: .; v_call: TRBV9; cdr3_nt: TGTGCCAGCAGCGTGGGGACAGGGCGTCAGCCCCAGCATTTT; cdr3_aa: CASSVGTGRQPQHF
j_call: TRBJ2-1; d_call: TRBD2; clone_size: few; v_call: TRBV10-1; cdr3_nt: TGCGCCAGCAGGGCTAGCGGGGGGGCCTCTGAGCAGTTCTTC; cdr3_aa: CASRASGGASEQFF
j_call: TRBJ2-7; d_call: TRBD1; clone_size: .; v_call: TRBV6-1; cdr3_nt: TGTGCCAGCAGTGAAGGGGGACAGGGATACTACGAGCAGTACTTC; cdr3_aa: CASSEGGQGYYEQYF
j_call: TRBJ1-1; d_call: .; clone_size: .; v_call: TRBV28; cdr3_nt: TGTGCCAGCCTCAGGGTTAACACTGAAGCTTTCTTT; cdr3_aa: CASLRVNTEAFF
j_call: TRBJ2-1; d_call: TRBD2; clone_size: .; v_call: TRBV7-8; cdr3_nt: TGTGCCAGCAGCTTCGACGGGGGGGCCACCCAGGAGCAGTTCTTC; cdr3_aa: CASSFDGGATQEQFF
j_call: TRBJ2-3; d_call: .; clone_size: .; v_call: TRBV5-1; cdr3_nt: TGCGCCAGCAGCTTGGGTGGGGGCCCTCCTAGGGATACGCAGTATTTT; cdr3_aa: CASSLGGGPPRDTQYF
j_call: TRBJ2-4; d_call: .; clone_size: .; v_call: TRBV10-1; cdr3_nt: TGCGCCAGCAGTGACCGGACCGACTGGATTCAGTACTTC; cdr3_aa: CASSDRTDWIQYF
j_call: TRBJ1-2; d_call: .; clone_size: few; v_call: TRBV30; cdr3_nt: TGTGCCTGGAGCCCGCGCACATCGGGCTATGGCTACACCTTC; cdr3_aa: CAWSPRTSGYGYTF
j_call: TRBJ1-4; d_call: TRBD1; clone_size: .; v_call: TRBV19; cdr3_nt: TGTGCCAGTAGTATAACGGGGACAGGGGTGAAACTGTTTTTT; cdr3_aa: CASSITGTGVKLFF
j_call: TRBJ2-7; d_call: TRBD1; clone_size: .; v_call: TRBV14; cdr3_nt: TGTGCCAGCAGCCAAGAAATTACAGGGGGTTTATTCTACGAGCAGTACTTC; cdr3_aa: CASSQEITGGLFYEQYF
j_call: TRBJ2-3; d_call: TRBD1; clone_size: .; v_call: TRBV18; cdr3_nt: TGTGCCAGCTCAGCATTCGGACAGGGCTCAGATACGCAGTATTTT; cdr3_aa: CASSAFGQGSDTQYF
j_call: TRBJ1-2; d_call: TRBD1; clone_size: .; v_call: TRBV30; cdr3_nt: TGTGCCTGGTACAAGGCATCGACAGGGTTGGGCTACACCTTC; cdr3_aa: CAWYKASTGLGYTF
j_call: TRBJ2-3; d_call: TRBD2; clone_size: medium-sized; v_call: TRBV10-1; cdr3_nt: TGCGCCAGCAGTAAGCGGGGACTCGAGGATACGCAGTATTTT; cdr3_aa: CASSKRGLEDTQYF
j_call: TRBJ2-1; d_call: .; clone_size: .; v_call: TRBV7-3; cdr3_nt: TGTGCCAGCAGCCAGGACTCTTGGCCCTACAATGAGCAGTTCTTC; cdr3_aa: CASSQDSWPYNEQFF
j_call: TRBJ2-3; d_call: .; clone_size: once; v_call: TRBV2; cdr3_nt: TGTGCCAGCAGTCCCTCACTCCCAGATACGCAGTATTTT; cdr3_aa: CASSPSLPDTQYF
j_call: TRBJ2-1; d_call: .; clone_size: .; v_call: TRBV10-1; cdr3_nt: TGCGCCAGCAGTGGTCAGTCTCCCTACAATGAGCAGTTCTTC; cdr3_aa: CASSGQSPYNEQFF
j_call: TRBJ1-6; d_call: .; clone_size: few; v_call: TRBV5-8; cdr3_nt: TGTGCCAGCAGGCGGGGATATAATTCACCCCTCCACTTT; cdr3_aa: CASRRGYNSPLHF
j_call: TRBJ1-2; d_call: TRBD1; clone_size: .; v_call: TRBV9; cdr3_nt: TGTGCCAGCAGCGACAGACAGGGGGCGGGCGTCTATGGCTACACCTTC; cdr3_aa: CASSDRQGAGVYGYTF
j_call: TRBJ2-1; d_call: .; clone_size: .; v_call: TRBV28; cdr3_nt: TGTGCCAGCGGAGGACCCAATTACAATGAGCAGTTCTTC; cdr3_aa: CASGGPNYNEQFF
j_call: TRBJ1-4; d_call: .; clone_size: .; v_call: TRBV19; cdr3_nt: TGTGCCAGTAGTATGAGCAGGTATCCAACTAATGAAAAACTGTTTTTT; cdr3_aa: CASSMSRYPTNEKLFF
j_call: TRBJ1-2; d_call: TRBD1; clone_size: .; v_call: TRBV14; cdr3_nt: TGTGCCAGCAGCACCACAGGGGCACCTTTCTATGGCTACACCTTC; cdr3_aa: CASSTTGAPFYGYTF
j_call: TRBJ1-5; d_call: TRBD1; clone_size: .; v_call: TRBV7-3; cdr3_nt: TGTGCCAGCAGCTTCACCCCGGACAGGGACCAGCCCCAGCATTTT; cdr3_aa: CASSFTPDRDQPQHF
j_call: TRBJ2-3; d_call: .; clone_size: .; v_call: TRBV28; cdr3_nt: TGTGCCAGCAGTCTCCTGTCTGTGGAGGGCACAGATACGCAGTATTTT; cdr3_aa: CASSLLSVEGTDTQYF
j_call: TRBJ2-3; d_call: .; clone_size: once; v_call: TRBV9; cdr3_nt: TGTGCCAGCAGCCCACCTATTAAACCGGGACGGAGCACAGATACGCAGTATTTT; cdr3_aa: CASSPPIKPGRSTDTQYF
j_call: TRBJ2-2; d_call: .; clone_size: few; v_call: TRBV6-5; cdr3_nt: TGTGCCAGTACCGCAGGGTACGGGGAGCTGTTTTTT; cdr3_aa: CASTAGYGELFF
j_call: TRBJ2-3; d_call: .; clone_size: .; v_call: TRBV29-1; cdr3_nt: TGCAGCGTTGGGACATTTACAGATACGCAGTATTTT; cdr3_aa: CSVGTFTDTQYF
j_call: TRBJ1-4; d_call: .; clone_size: .; v_call: TRBV6-1; cdr3_nt: TGTGCCAGCAGTGAACCTAGGGGCCGAGGTGAAAAACTGTTTTTT; cdr3_aa: CASSEPRGRGEKLFF
j_call: TRBJ1-4; d_call: .; clone_size: .; v_call: TRBV29-1; cdr3_nt: TGCAGCATAACGGTGGGGGGTGGAAGTGAAAAACTGTTTTTT; cdr3_aa: CSITVGGGSEKLFF
j_call: TRBJ2-6; d_call: .; clone_size: .; v_call: TRBV6-6; cdr3_nt: TGTGCCAGCAGTCCGCAACTCTCCGGGACGGGAAAGGCGGGGGCCAACGTCCTGACTTTC; cdr3_aa: CASSPQLSGTGKAGANVLTF
j_call: TRBJ2-1; d_call: TRBD1; clone_size: few; v_call: TRBV19; cdr3_nt: TGTGCCAGTAGTACGCCATGGACAGGGGGCTACAATGAGCAGTTCTTC; cdr3_aa: CASSTPWTGGYNEQFF
j_call: TRBJ2-3; d_call: .; clone_size: .; v_call: TRBV12-2; cdr3_nt: TGTGCAAGTCGCTCAAAACAGGGTAAGAGCACAGATACGCAGTATTTT; cdr3_aa: CASRSKQGKSTDTQYF
j_call: TRBJ2-2; d_call: .; clone_size: .; v_call: TRBV9; cdr3_nt: TGTGCCAGCACTGGAGGGGGGCTAGACACCGGGGAGCTGTTTTTT; cdr3_aa: CASTGGGLDTGELFF
j_call: TRBJ2-3; d_call: .; clone_size: once; v_call: TRBV2; cdr3_nt: TGTGCCAGCCAACTGATTCACACAGATACGCAGTATTTT; cdr3_aa: CASQLIHTDTQYF
j_call: TRBJ1-4; d_call: TRBD1; clone_size: few; v_call: TRBV19; cdr3_nt: TGTGCCAGCAGACTGGACAGGGAAGGAAAACTGTTTTTT; cdr3_aa: CASRLDREGKLFF
j_call: TRBJ1-1; d_call: .; clone_size: medium-sized; v_call: TRBV7-2; cdr3_nt: TGTGCCAGCAGCTTAGTCCTCAGGAACACTGAAGCTTTCTTT; cdr3_aa: CASSLVLRNTEAFF
j_call: TRBJ2-1; d_call: .; clone_size: .; v_call: TRBV7-2; cdr3_nt: TGTGCCAGCAGCTTGGGGGGCACACTAAATGAGCAGTTCTTC; cdr3_aa: CASSLGGTLNEQFF
j_call: TRBJ2-3; d_call: TRBD1; clone_size: .; v_call: TRBV7-2; cdr3_nt: TGTGCCAGCAGCTTAGCAGGGGGCGGAGATACGCAGTATTTT; cdr3_aa: CASSLAGGGDTQYF
j_call: TRBJ2-2; d_call: .; clone_size: .; v_call: TRBV30; cdr3_nt: TGTGCCTGGGGGGGAACGAACACCGGGGAGCTGTTTTTT; cdr3_aa: CAWGGTNTGELFF